The next 19 T cell receptor beta chains were all read from a single sample in a study of cytomegalovirus exposure and HLA in healthy donors. Primers included in the PCR were 60 Vbeta and 13 Jbeta primers. Profiled with immunoSEQ multiplex PCR; TCRdb holds only in-frame clones, not every one. Here the sample spans about 140,000 clones, around 9% being singletons. Material: PBMCs. The source of these receptors is a middle-aged woman in good health and CMV-seropositive.

CDR3 DNA sequence: TGTGCCAGCAGTGACCCCCCGGGGGGGGAAAACATTCAGTACTTC. Residues: CASSDPPGGENIQYF. The V and J genes are TRBV6-1 and TRBJ2-4, with 8 bases aligning to TRBD2. V was pared by 3 bases and J by 5 bases, with 6 bases of the junction left unmatched. Germline V gives CDR1 MNHNS, CDR2 SASEGT. The CDR3 covers 15 residues.

This clone was detected only a few times. The chain joins TRBV11-2 to TRBJ2-3, with D perhaps matching TRBD2 (6 bases). V dropped 0 bases and J dropped 3 bases, with 10 bases sitting between them. The CDR3 runs to 15 residues. Germline loops: CDR1 SGHAT, CDR2 FQNNGV. In nucleotides, the CDR3 is TGTGCCAGCAGCTTAGATCAGGGAGGAACAGATACGCAGTATTTT. Its protein is CASSLDQGGTDTQYF.

The table lists this clone with a few counts. The chain carries TRBV27 and TRBJ2-3; 9 bases are shared with TRBD1. The V gene end was trimmed by 5 bases and the J gene end by 7 bases; junction bases not matched to a gene: 10. CDR3 size: 15 residues. The germline V gene has CDR1 MNHEY and CDR2 SMNVEV (reference sequence). Written as DNA, the CDR3 is TGTGCCAGCAGTCCAACTACAGGGGGCTTAAATACGCAGTATTTT. Protein product: CASSPTTGGLNTQYF.

This clone was counted at least ten times. This rearrangement joins TRBV2 to TRBJ2-3; maybe TRBD1 (5 bases). V was clipped by 3 bases and J by 5 bases, with 9 bases between them. This CDR3 is built from 13 residues. The germline V gene has CDR1 SNHLY and CDR2 FYNNEI. The CDR3 region has the DNA TGTGCCAGCAGTGACAGGGATCAAGATACGCAGTATTTT. Amino acid sequence: CASSDRDQDTQYF.

The sample holds a few counts of this clone. The junction shows a germline mismatch at one end, possibly a read error. The chain links TRBV19 to TRBJ1-2; D remains ambiguous. Germline CDR1 reads LNHDA; CDR2 reads SQIVND (reference sequence). The CDR3 extends over 13 amino acids. CDR3 protein: CTSRGALVQVNTF. The CDR3 nucleotides are TGTACCAGCCGAGGAGCTCTTGTACAAGTTAACACCTTC.

V and J are TRBV10-2 and TRBJ2-5; possibly TRBD2 for D (6 bases). V dropped 8 bases and J dropped 2 bases, with 18 bases sitting between them. The CDR3 runs to 15 residues. From germline, CDR1 is WSHSY and CDR2 SAAADI. The CDR3 loop is CASAGFGGGQETQYF. The DNA of the CDR3 is TGCGCCAGCGCGGGTTTCGGTGGGGGGCAAGAGACCCAGTACTTC.

The sample holds one count of this clone. The J gene is TRBJ1-2, the V gene TRBV6-5; D unclear. V lost 6 bases, J lost 5 bases, and 10 bases lay in between. Germline loops: CDR1 MNHEY, CDR2 SVGAGI. The CDR3 sequence is 12 residues long. Written as DNA, the CDR3 is TGTGCCAGCAGCCTCAATCGGTATGGCTACACCTTC. Protein sequence: CASSLNRYGYTF.

The chain recombines TRBV5-6 with TRBJ2-1; the match to TRBD1 covers 7 bases. Germline V gene data show CDR1 as SGHDT and CDR2 as YYEEEE. V lost 3 bases and J lost 9; bases outside the gene matches: 15. CDR3 length: 16 amino acids. CDR3 sequence (DNA): TGTGCCAGCAGCTCGATAAAGACAGGGAGAGGGAGTGAGCAGTTCTTC. This sequence encodes CASSSIKTGRGSEQFF.

The V call is TRBV7-2, the J call TRBJ2-7; 7 bases are shared with TRBD1. After removal of 1 base from V and 0 bases from J, the junction contained 12 bases not matched to a gene. The CDR3 spans 18 residues. Looked up from germline, CDR1 is SGHTA and CDR2 is FQGNSA. The CDR3 protein is CASSLGGQSIGNSYEQYF. CDR3 sequence (DNA): TGTGCCAGCAGCTTAGGGGGACAGTCGATCGGAAACTCCTACGAGCAGTACTTC.

The rearrangement joins TRBV12-5 to TRBJ2-3; 9 nucleotides line up with TRBD1. Germline assignment: CDR1 LGHNT and CDR2 FRNRAP. CDR3 length: 17 residues. J lost 3 bases, V lost 7 bases, and 14 bases had no gene match. CDR3: CASALPTGGLGTDTQYF. The DNA for the CDR3 is TGTGCTAGTGCCCTTCCTACAGGGGGCTTGGGGACAGATACGCAGTATTTT.

A remark on this clone: The junction does not match germline at one end; this may be a read error. This rearrangement joins TRBV25-1 to TRBJ1-6, with a weak D call TRBD1 (6 bases). CDR3 length equals 14 residues. Germline lookup yields CDR1 MGHDK and CDR2 SYGVNS. The CDR3 reads CAGSEVSGASPLHF. The CDR3 nucleotides read TGTGCCGGCAGTGAAGTATCAGGGGCTTCACCCCTCCACTTT.

V usage is TRBV7-2 and J usage is TRBJ2-3, with a weak D call TRBD2 (5 bases). The germline CDR1 and CDR2 sequences are SGHTA and FQGNSA. Trimming shortened V by 1 base and J by 2 bases, and 13 bases separated the two germline ends. The CDR3 loop spans 16 amino acids. Here the CDR3 DNA reads TGTGCCAGCAGCTTAGGCGGGTGGTACCTCACAGATACGCAGTATTTT. This sequence encodes CASSLGGWYLTDTQYF. The full variable domain, with the rest looked up from reference TRBV7-2 and TRBJ2-3, is GAGVSQSPSNKVTEKGKDVELRCDPISGHTALYWYRQSLGQGLEFLIYFQGNSAPDKSGLPSDRFSAERTGGSVSTLTIQRTQQEDSAVYLCASSLGGWYLTDTQYFGPGTRLTVL.

The rearrangement uses TRBV2 and TRBJ2-5; 8 nucleotides line up with TRBD1. The CDR3 has 14 amino acids. The V and J ends lost 8 bases and 2 bases, in that order; junction bases with no gene match: 7. Germline V gene data show CDR1 as SNHLY and CDR2 as FYNNEI. The CDR3 loop is CASLRDRSQETQYF. The CDR3 DNA reads as TGTGCCAGCCTTAGGGACAGGAGTCAAGAGACCCAGTACTTC.

The V call is TRBV7-2, the J call TRBJ1-2; 7 bases are shared with TRBD1. The CDR3 extends over 15 amino acids. V lost 4 bases to trimming and J lost 12 bases; unmatched junction nucleotides: 17. Germline loops: CDR1 SGHTA, CDR2 FQGNSA. The CDR3 region is CASSSQGGPREQNTF. DNA for the CDR3: TGTGCCAGCAGCTCTCAGGGGGGCCCTAGGGAGCAAAACACCTTC. The full variable domain, with the rest looked up from reference TRBV7-2 and TRBJ1-2, is GAGVSQSPSNKVTEKGKDVELRCDPISGHTALYWYRQSLGQGLEFLIYFQGNSAPDKSGLPSDRFSAERTGGSVSTLTIQRTQQEDSAVYLCASSSQGGPREQNTFGSGTRLTVV.

This clone was counted only a few times. The chain employs TRBV5-1 and TRBJ2-6; a weak D match, TRBD2 (5 bases). The CDR3 sequence is 15 residues long. Germline assignment: CDR1 SGHRS and CDR2 YFSETQ. The V gene lost 4 bases and the J gene lost 2 bases, with 10 bases spanning the gap. CDR3 in amino acids: CASSIVGTGANVLTF. The CDR3 DNA is TGCGCCAGCAGCATTGTCGGGACTGGGGCCAACGTCCTGACTTTC.

This clone was picked up a small number of times. The chain is built from TRBV9 and TRBJ2-3, with 13 bases matching TRBD2. The V segment lost 2 bases and the J segment 0 bases; nucleotides outside the gene matches: 3. This CDR3 region has 17 residues. The germline V gene encodes CDR1 SGDLS and CDR2 YYNGEE. The CDR3 loop is CASSVGLAGASTDTQYF. In DNA form, the CDR3 reads TGTGCCAGCAGCGTCGGACTAGCGGGGGCTAGCACAGATACGCAGTATTTT.

This clone was seen only a few times. This chain links TRBV11-3 with TRBJ2-7; D may be TRBD1 (6 bases). The germline gives CDR1 SGHNT, CDR2 YENEEA. V was pared by 1 base and J by 1 base, with 17 bases between. The CDR3 contains 17 residues. The DNA of the CDR3 is TGTGCCAGCAGCTTAGGGTTCTTAAGGGGGATGTCCTACGAGCAGTACTTC. Its protein is CASSLGFLRGMSYEQYF.

There are a few counts of this clone. The V and J genes are TRBV4-3 and TRBJ2-1; 8 nucleotides match TRBD1. Germline CDR1 LGHNA, CDR2 YSLEER. The CDR3 is 14 residues long. V lost 2 bases to trimming and J lost 5 bases; unmatched junction nucleotides: 2. CDR3 DNA sequence: TGCGCCAGCAGCCAAAGGACAGGGAACAATGAGCAGTTCTTC. Protein: CASSQRTGNNEQFF.

This clone occurred a few times. The V gene is TRBV7-9, the J gene TRBJ2-7; D might be TRBD2 (5 bases). Trimming shortened V by 1 base and J by 5 bases, and 12 bases separated the two germline ends. Germline lookup yields CDR1 SEHNR and CDR2 FQNEAQ (reference sequence). The CDR3 covers 14 residues. The CDR3 reads CASSLGSSAHEQYF. The DNA for the CDR3 is TGTGCCAGCAGCTTAGGAAGTAGCGCTCACGAGCAGTACTTC.